The next 8 T cell receptor beta chains were all read from a single sample in a study of CD8+ T cells in alopecia areata. Sequencing used cDNA as its template, made by extracting RNA and reverse transcribing it. The table came from immunoSEQ multiplex PCR; TCRdb's copy has only in-frame clones and leaves some out. The sample carries 100,000 to 120,000 clones, 55% to 60% recorded once. The sample was NKG2D-low CD8+ T cells sorted from blood. These receptors came from a human donor with alopecia areata.

The chain links TRBV2 to TRBJ1-2, with TRBD1 as a possible D gene (5 bases). Germline CDR1 SNHLY, CDR2 FYNNEI. There are 14 residues in the CDR3. The ends were cut back, 5 bases at V and 7 bases at J, with 17 bases in the middle. CDR3 DNA: TGTGCCAGCAGTCCAACCGGGGGGAGTCGTGGCTACACCTTC. Protein sequence: CASSPTGGSRGYTF.

J is TRBJ2-1 and V is TRBV2; D is unclear. V lost 4 bases and J 7 bases, leaving 11 bases between the germline ends. Germline V gene data show CDR1 as SNHLY and CDR2 as FYNNEI. This CDR3 has 13 residues. CDR3 in amino acids: CASSVTSPNEQFF. CDR3 bases: TGTGCCAGCAGTGTGACAAGTCCAAATGAGCAGTTCTTC.

This chain links TRBV2 with TRBJ1-2; perhaps TRBD1 as D (5 bases). CDR1 and CDR2 (germline): SNHLY, FYNNEI. This CDR3 contains 12 residues. Trimming cost V 1 base and J 10 bases, with 10 bases left between them. DNA of the CDR3: TGTGCCAGCAGTGAAGGATCTGGGGCCTACACCTTC. It yields the protein CASSEGSGAYTF. Complete variable domain (other parts from reference TRBV2 and TRBJ1-2): EPEVTQTPSHQVTQMGQEVILRCVPISNHLYFYWYRQILGQKVEFLVSFYNNEISEKSEIFDDQFSVERPDGSNFTLKIRSTKLEDSAMYFCASSEGSGAYTFGSGTRLTVV.

This clone was found once. The chain is built from TRBV27 and TRBJ2-1, with TRBD1 identical over 9 bases. Germline V gene lookup returns CDR1 MNHEY and CDR2 SMNVEV (reference sequence). CDR3 size: 15 residues. The V segment lost 7 bases and the J segment 1 base; nucleotides outside the gene matches: 5. The chain's CDR3 is CASTTGGLSYNEQFF. The CDR3 region has the DNA TGTGCCAGCACCACAGGGGGCTTATCCTACAATGAGCAGTTCTTC.

The CDR3 sequence: CASSLASRSGEQFF. CDR3 in DNA: TGCGCCAGCAGCTTGGCCTCCAGGTCGGGTGAGCAGTTCTTC. The chain combines TRBV5-1 with TRBJ2-1; D is unresolved. The CDR3 is 14 residues long. Trimming removed 0 bases at V and 9 bases at J, with 13 bases between. In germline, CDR1 is SGHRS, CDR2 YFSETQ.

This clone was counted a few times. V usage is TRBV20-1 and J usage is TRBJ1-1; D unresolved. The CDR3 has 11 residues. The V and J ends lost 3 bases and 3 bases respectively, with 5 bases between them. CDR1 and CDR2 from the germline V gene are DFQATT and SNEGSKA (reference sequence). Here the CDR3 DNA reads TGCAGTGCTAGGGAATACACTGAAGCTTTCTTT. It is translated as CSAREYTEAFF.

The chain carries TRBV19 and TRBJ2-7; D gene unclear. V was clipped by 2 bases and J by 3 bases, with 5 bases between them. Germline V gene sequence: CDR1 LNHDA, CDR2 SQIVND (reference sequence). The CDR3 runs 12 residues. CDR3 DNA sequence: TGTGCCAGTAGTATAAACAGCTACGAGCAGTACTTC. It encodes CASSINSYEQYF.

V usage is TRBV29-1 and J usage is TRBJ2-5; 13 nucleotides line up with TRBD2. CDR1 is SQVTM, CDR2 ANQGSEA, per germline. This CDR3 contains 15 residues. Germline trimming cut 5 bases from V and 5 bases from J; bases unmatched to any gene: 8. As DNA, the CDR3 is TGCAGCGTTTCCGGACTAGCGGGAGTAGGGGAGACCCAGTACTTC. Residues: CSVSGLAGVGETQYF.